The 5 T cell receptor beta chains listed next were all sequenced from one sample in a study of cytomegalovirus exposure and HLA in healthy donors. The PCR had 60 Vbeta and 13 Jbeta primers. Profiling relied on immunoSEQ multiplex PCR, and the TCRdb table lists in-frame clones only, not all of them. The data show 150,000 or so clones, 77% seen once. The specimen sequenced was PBMCs. The receptors stem from a young woman in good health and CMV-seronegative.

This clone was counted only a few times. This chain connects TRBV6-4 to TRBJ2-3, with D perhaps TRBD2 (5 bases). This CDR3 is built from 15 residues. CDR1 is MRHNA and CDR2 is SNTAGT in the germline V gene. The V end lost 0 bases, the J end lost 2 bases, and 9 bases lay between the germline ends. This chain's CDR3 is CASSDSEGSTDTQYF. The CDR3, as DNA: TGTGCCAGCAGTGACTCAGAGGGTTCCACAGATACGCAGTATTTT.

This clone was counted only a few times. V is TRBV6-1 and J is TRBJ2-7; 8 bases map to TRBD1. This CDR3 has 14 amino acids. Germline V gives CDR1 MNHNS, CDR2 SASEGT. Trimming at V came to 1 base and at J to 6 bases, leaving 5 bases not matched to a gene. The CDR3 DNA is TGTGCCAGCAGTGAAGAGGGACAGGAATCCGAGCAGTACTTC. Its translation is CASSEEGQESEQYF.

The CDR3 spells CASSSRTGPRHTEAFF. As DNA, the CDR3 is TGTGCCAGCAGCTCCAGGACAGGGCCAAGGCACACTGAAGCTTTCTTT. J is TRBJ1-1 and V is TRBV13; 8 positions match TRBD1. The CDR3 has 16 amino acids. Germline CDR1 reads PRHDT; CDR2 reads FYEKMQ (reference sequence). V lost 4 bases to trimming and J lost 3 bases; unmatched junction nucleotides: 10.

This chain links TRBV6-1 with TRBJ1-6; TRBD1 matches at 9 bases. The trim removed 6 bases at V and 5 bases at J, leaving 5 bases unmatched. Germline CDR1 is MNHNS and CDR2 is SASEGT. The CDR3 contains 15 residues. The CDR3 DNA reads TGTGCCAGCAGCCGACAGGGGGTGAATAATTCACCCCTCCACTTT. It codes for CASSRQGVNNSPLHF.

This CDR3 is CATKGGENTGELFF. The CDR3 nucleotides read TGTGCCACTAAAGGGGGAGAGAACACCGGGGAGCTGTTTTTT. The chain links TRBV15 to TRBJ2-2; a possible D gene is TRBD1 (6 bases). This CDR3 is 14 amino acids long. Germline values: CDR1 LNHNV, CDR2 YYDKDF (reference sequence). Deletions cut 9 bases from V and 1 base from J, with 12 bases between.